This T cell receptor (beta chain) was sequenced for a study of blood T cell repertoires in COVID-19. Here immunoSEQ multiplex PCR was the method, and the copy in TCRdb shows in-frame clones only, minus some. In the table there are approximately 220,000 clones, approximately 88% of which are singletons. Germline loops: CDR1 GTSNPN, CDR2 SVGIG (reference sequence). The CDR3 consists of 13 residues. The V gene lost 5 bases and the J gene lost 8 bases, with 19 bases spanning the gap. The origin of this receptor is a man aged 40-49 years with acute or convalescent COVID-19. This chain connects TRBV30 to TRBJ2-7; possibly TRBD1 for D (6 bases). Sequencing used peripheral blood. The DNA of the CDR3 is TGTGCCTGGGCTCACGAACAGGGTCCCAAGCAGTACTTC. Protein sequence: CAWAHEQGPKQYF.